Included here is one TCR beta chain sequence, with context. CDR3 length: 13 residues. CDR1 is GTSNPN, CDR2 SVGIG, per germline (reference sequence). V lost 0 bases, J lost 9 bases, and 3 bases stayed unmatched. These data come from a study of T cell responses to AZD1222 COVID-19 vaccine. In the study overall: Researchers grouped second doses given at about 4 or about 12 weeks into one pool.

Measured with immunoSEQ multiplex PCR; TCRdb has only the in-frame clones, and not every one. Of around 140,000 clones listed, more than 90% are singletons. The sequence was obtained from an adult in good health. Here the sequenced sample was peripheral blood, taken on day 0 of AZD1222 vaccination. The V gene is TRBV30, the J gene TRBJ2-4; 9 nucleotides agree with TRBD1. CDR3 nucleotide sequence: TGTGCCTGGAGTGTGGGACAGGGAAGCATTCAGTACTTC. It is translated as CAWSVGQGSIQYF.